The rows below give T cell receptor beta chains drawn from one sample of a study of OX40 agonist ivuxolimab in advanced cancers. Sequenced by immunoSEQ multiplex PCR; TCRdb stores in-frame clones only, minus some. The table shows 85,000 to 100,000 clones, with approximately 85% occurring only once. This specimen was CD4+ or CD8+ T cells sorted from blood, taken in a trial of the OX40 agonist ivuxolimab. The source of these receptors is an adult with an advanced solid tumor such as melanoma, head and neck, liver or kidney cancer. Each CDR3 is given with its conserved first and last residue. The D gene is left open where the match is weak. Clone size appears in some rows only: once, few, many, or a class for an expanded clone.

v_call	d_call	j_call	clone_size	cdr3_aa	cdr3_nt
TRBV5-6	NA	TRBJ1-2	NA	CASSLRASYPNYGYTF	TGTGCCAGCAGCCTCCGGGCCTCGTACCCTAACTATGGCTACACCTTC
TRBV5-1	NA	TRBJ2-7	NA	CASSFGGPVISYEQYF	TGCGCCAGCAGCTTTGGGGGCCCTGTGATATCCTACGAGCAGTACTTC
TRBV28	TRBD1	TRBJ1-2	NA	CASVTGGGNYGYTF	TGTGCATCTGTCACAGGGGGGGGTAACTATGGCTACACCTTC
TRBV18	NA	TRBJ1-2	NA	CASSPIRVNYGYTF	TGTGCCAGCTCACCAATCAGGGTTAACTATGGCTACACCTTC
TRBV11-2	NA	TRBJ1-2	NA	CASSLDLTENYGYTF	TGTGCCAGCAGCTTAGATCTGACGGAGAACTATGGCTACACCTTC
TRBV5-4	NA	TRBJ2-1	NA	CASSPPGGESYNEQFF	TGTGCCAGCAGCCCCCCCGGGGGCGAAAGTTACAATGAGCAGTTCTTC
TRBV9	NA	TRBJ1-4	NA	CASSVMGLNEKLFF	TGTGCCAGCAGCGTTATGGGGCTTAATGAAAAACTGTTTTTT
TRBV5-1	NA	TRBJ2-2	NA	CASSLGPPGTGELFF	TGCGCCAGCAGCTTGGGGCCCCCGGGCACCGGGGAGCTGTTTTTT
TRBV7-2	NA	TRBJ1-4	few	CASSLFLGGGNEKLFF	TGTGCCAGCAGCTTATTTTTAGGGGGGGGCAATGAAAAACTGTTTTTT
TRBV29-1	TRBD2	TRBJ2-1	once	CSVEETAGGANEQFF	TGCAGCGTTGAAGAAACAGCGGGAGGGGCCAATGAGCAGTTCTTC
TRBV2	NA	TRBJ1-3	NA	CASSDGIYSGNTIYF	TGTGCCAGCAGTGATGGGATTTACTCTGGAAACACCATATATTTT
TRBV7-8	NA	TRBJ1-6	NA	CASSSIAGFDSPLHF	TGTGCCAGCAGCTCAATAGCAGGGTTCGATTCACCCCTCCACTTT
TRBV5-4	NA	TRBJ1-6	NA	CASSTGTGARNSPLHF	TGTGCCAGCAGCACGGGAACGGGGGCGCGTAATTCACCCCTCCACTTT
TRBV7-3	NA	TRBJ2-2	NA	CASSALGTGELFF	TGTGCCAGCAGCGCACTCGGCACCGGGGAGCTGTTTTTT
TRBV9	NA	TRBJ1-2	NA	CASSRNPTDYGYTF	TGTGCCAGCAGTCGAAATCCGACAGACTATGGCTACACCTTC
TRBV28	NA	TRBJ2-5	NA	CASSLETQYF	TGTGCCAGCAGTTTAGAGACCCAGTACTTC
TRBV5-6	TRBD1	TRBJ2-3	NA	CASSLDRGFPFTDTQYF	TGTGCCAGCAGCTTGGACAGGGGGTTCCCCTTCACAGATACGCAGTATTTT
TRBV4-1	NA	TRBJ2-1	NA	CASSHFRPSSYNEQFF	TGCGCCAGCAGCCATTTCAGGCCGAGCTCCTACAATGAGCAGTTCTTC
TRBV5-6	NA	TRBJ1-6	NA	CASSLYGGQGNSPLHF	TGTGCCAGCAGCTTGTATGGGGGGCAGGGGAATTCACCCCTCCACTTT
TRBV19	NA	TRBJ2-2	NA	CASSQQGRAGELFF	TGTGCCAGTAGTCAACAGGGTCGGGCCGGGGAGCTGTTTTTT
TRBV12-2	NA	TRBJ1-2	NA	CASRLFLNYGYTF	TGTGCAAGTCGCCTTTTCCTTAACTATGGCTACACCTTC
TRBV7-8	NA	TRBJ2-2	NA	CASSLHRGVNTGELFF	TGTGCCAGCAGCTTACACAGAGGAGTAAACACCGGGGAGCTGTTTTTT
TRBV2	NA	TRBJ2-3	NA	CASGGARKDTQYF	TGTGCCAGCGGGGGGGCCAGGAAAGATACGCAGTATTTT
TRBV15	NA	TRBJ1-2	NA	CATSRDVKSLPGGYTF	TGTGCCACCAGCAGAGATGTGAAGTCCCTCCCGGGTGGCTACACCTTC
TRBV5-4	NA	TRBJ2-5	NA	CASSQQGEKETQYF	TGTGCCAGCAGTCAACAGGGTGAAAAAGAGACCCAGTACTTC
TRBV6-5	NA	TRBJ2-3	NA	CASRKRAVGAQYF	TGTGCCAGCAGAAAACGAGCGGTCGGTGCGCAGTATTTT
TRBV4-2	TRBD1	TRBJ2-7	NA	CASSPHMDRTVSYEQYF	TGTGCCAGCAGCCCGCACATGGACAGGACGGTCTCCTACGAGCAGTACTTC
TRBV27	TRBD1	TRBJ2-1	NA	CASSLSIGQGVASYNEQFF	TGTGCCAGCAGTTTATCGATCGGTCAGGGGGTTGCATCCTACAATGAGCAGTTCTTC
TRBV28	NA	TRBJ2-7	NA	CASSFFGGNSYEQYF	TGTGCCAGCAGTTTTTTTGGGGGTAATTCGTACGAGCAGTACTTC
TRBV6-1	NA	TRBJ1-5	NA	CASGGAPWINQPQHF	TGTGCCAGCGGGGGGGCCCCGTGGATCAATCAGCCCCAGCATTTT
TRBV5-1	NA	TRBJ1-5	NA	CASSLILRGVDGQPQHF	TGCGCCAGCAGCTTGATTTTACGGGGGGTTGACGGACAGCCCCAGCATTTT
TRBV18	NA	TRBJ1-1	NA	CASSPSWGQTEAFF	TGTGCCAGCTCACCGAGTTGGGGGCAGACTGAAGCTTTCTTT
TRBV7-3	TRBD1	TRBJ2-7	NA	CASSCLLGPEPGQGLYEQYF	TGTGCCAGCAGCTGTTTATTAGGACCTGAGCCGGGACAGGGCCTCTACGAGCAGTACTTC
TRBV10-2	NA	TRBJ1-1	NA	CASFNRENTEAFF	TGCGCCAGCTTTAACAGGGAAAACACTGAAGCTTTCTTT
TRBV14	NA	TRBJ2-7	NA	CASSQEGEQYF	TGTGCCAGCAGCCAAGAAGGCGAGCAGTACTTC
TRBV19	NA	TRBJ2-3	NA	CASSPPGATDTQYF	TGTGCCAGTAGCCCCCCAGGTGCGACAGATACGCAGTATTTT
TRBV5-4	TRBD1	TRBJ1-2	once	CASSFDRANYGYTF	TGTGCCAGCAGCTTCGACAGGGCTAACTATGGCTACACCTTC
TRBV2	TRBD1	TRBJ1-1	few	CASRVETGETEAFF	TGTGCCAGCAGGGTCGAGACAGGGGAGACTGAAGCTTTCTTT
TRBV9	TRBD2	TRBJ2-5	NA	CASNGGVYDQETQYF	TGTGCCAGCAACGGGGGGGTATATGACCAAGAGACCCAGTACTTC
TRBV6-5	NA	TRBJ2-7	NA	CASSYEGRAGPYEQYF	TGTGCCAGCAGTTACGAGGGACGGGCAGGACCCTACGAGCAGTACTTC
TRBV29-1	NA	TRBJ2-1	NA	CSVEGLVPSNEQFF	TGCAGCGTTGAAGGTCTAGTGCCTTCTAATGAGCAGTTCTTC
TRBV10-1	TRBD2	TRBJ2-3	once	CASSEGQLAGGGTQYF	TGCGCCAGCAGTGAGGGGCAGCTAGCGGGAGGAGGTACGCAGTATTTT
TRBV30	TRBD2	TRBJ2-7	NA	CAWALAGTYEQYF	TGTGCCTGGGCGCTAGCGGGTACCTACGAGCAGTACTTC
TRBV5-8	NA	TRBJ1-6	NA	CASSLEGFWGRGNSPLHF	TGTGCCAGCAGCTTGGAAGGGTTTTGGGGAAGGGGTAATTCACCCCTCCACTTT
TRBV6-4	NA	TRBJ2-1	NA	CASDLLPYNEQFF	TGTGCCAGCGACTTGCTCCCCTACAATGAGCAGTTCTTC
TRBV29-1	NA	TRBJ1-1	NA	CSVDWGRADTEAFF	TGCAGCGTTGACTGGGGTCGGGCTGACACTGAAGCTTTCTTT
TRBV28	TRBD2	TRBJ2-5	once	CASSSGGAGTQYF	TGTGCCAGCAGTAGCGGGGGCGCGGGGACCCAGTACTTC
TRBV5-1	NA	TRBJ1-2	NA	CASSLRGGNYGYTF	TGCGCCAGCAGCTTAAGAGGGGGTAACTATGGCTACACCTTC
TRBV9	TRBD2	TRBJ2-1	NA	CASSVGGTSGGDEQFF	TGTGCCAGCAGCGTAGGAGGGACTAGCGGGGGCGATGAGCAGTTCTTC